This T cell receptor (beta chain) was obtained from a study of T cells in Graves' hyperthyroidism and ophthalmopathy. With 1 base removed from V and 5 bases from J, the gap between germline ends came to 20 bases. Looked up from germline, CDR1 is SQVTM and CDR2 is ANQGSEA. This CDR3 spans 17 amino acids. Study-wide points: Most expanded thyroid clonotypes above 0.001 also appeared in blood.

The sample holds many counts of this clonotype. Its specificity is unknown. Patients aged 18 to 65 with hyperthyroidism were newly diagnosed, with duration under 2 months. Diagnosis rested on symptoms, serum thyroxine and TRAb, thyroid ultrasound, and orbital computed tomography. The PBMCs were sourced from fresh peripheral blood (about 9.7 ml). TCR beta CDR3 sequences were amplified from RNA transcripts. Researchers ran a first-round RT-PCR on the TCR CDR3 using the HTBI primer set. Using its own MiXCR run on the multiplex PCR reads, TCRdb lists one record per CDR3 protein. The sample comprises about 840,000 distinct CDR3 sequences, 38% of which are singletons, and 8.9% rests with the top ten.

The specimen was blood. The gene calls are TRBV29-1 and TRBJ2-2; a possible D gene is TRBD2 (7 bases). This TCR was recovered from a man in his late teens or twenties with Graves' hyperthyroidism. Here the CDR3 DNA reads TGCAGCGTTGAAGGCGGGGGTGGACAGAAAGGAACCGGGGAGCTGTTTTTT. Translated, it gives CSVEGGGGQKGTGELFF.